This T cell receptor beta chain originates from a study of beta chain features in type 1 diabetes (dated 2018 in TCRdb). With regard to the full study: No differences in mean age, gender distribution, total cell number or subset yield were found between patients and healthy donors. A total of 85 million to 140 million sorted cells were examined across all samples, and a strong correlation was observed between cell number per subset and RNA yield. Whereas all 30 or so donors provided naive and central memory subsets, regulatory and stem cell-like memory subsets were isolated from just 8 patients and about 8 healthy donors. In the study, recently diagnosed type 1 diabetes patients and matched healthy donors were compared on the TCRB repertoires of their sorted circulating CD4+ T cell subsets. Broader findings and caveats from the paper: Naive, central memory and regulatory TCRB repertoires appeared to be more alike among patients than among healthy donors. PCR may preferentially amplify shorter templates, but because patient and control samples were amplified and corrected together, any resulting skew would affect both groups equally. Because cDNA rather than genomic DNA was sequenced, highly expressing activated cells could have been over-represented, although no difference in activation and CD3 levels was found between groups. Only small numbers of individuals were included in the HLA sub-analyses, which left unresolved whether HLA type had any influence on TCRB rearrangement. A moderate but significant shortening of TCRB CDR3 length was observed in type 1 diabetes patients in all four CD4+ subsets. Fewer insertions and more nucleotide deletions at VDJ recombination sites were observed in patients with type 1 diabetes, implying thymic rearrangement abnormalities.

According to the germline V gene, CDR1 reads SNHLY and CDR2 reads FYNNEI. There are 15 amino acids in the CDR3, from cysteine to phenylalanine inclusive. Only the CDR3 part of the read is kept: 45 bases, read in frame from the first base. V lost 4 bases and J lost 9 bases, and the count of bases not matched to a germline gene is 10. A single peripheral blood draw of 90 to 150 mL on average was collected from each donor into heparinised tubes. Using a panel that included CD45RO, CCR7, CD25, CD127, CD95 and CD27, naive, central memory, regulatory and stem cell-like memory CD4+ T cells were sorted on a BD FACSAria II. All sorted populations exceeded 95% purity. PBMCs were separated immediately by Lymphoprep density gradient centrifugation and were stained directly, without being cultured. To minimize batch effects, samples were stained and sorted in pairs, one healthy donor with one patient per experiment.

The table lists this clone with a count of one. Its binding antigen is unknown. Qualities for individual bases were not recorded, and no much larger clone is one base off. The High Capacity cDNA Reverse Transcription Kit was used to reverse transcribe all of the isolated RNA, meaning that expressed TCRB transcripts were what got sequenced. Naive, central memory and regulatory T cell samples underwent deep immunoSEQ sequencing, averaging about 3.5 million total reads per sample. Sorted cells were lysed in RLT buffer and RNA was extracted with DNase-treated RNeasy Micro or Mini kits, depending on cell number. Each cell subset was processed on its own to prevent cross-contamination, while patient and healthy donor samples were processed together. The immunoSEQ multiplex PCR was used to amplify TCRB sequences from cDNA, yielding 87-bp fragments that span the CDR3 region. Sequencing of the amplicons was performed on the Illumina HiSeq platform. The authors' pipeline ran thus. PCR bias was corrected computationally using synthetic template baselines, and reads within Hamming distance 2 were collapsed, with unmergeable singletons discarded. Reads were aligned to IMGT to assign V, D and J genes, CDR3 length, and insertions or deletions at six rearrangement sites. Clonotype counts were normalized to sorted cell number within each subset before computing true diversity and Gini coefficients with the tcR R package. The overlap coefficient, calculated on TCRB nucleotide sequences, was used to measure repertoire sharing. Out-of-frame TCRB sequences from naive cells were analyzed to stand in for the pre-selection repertoire. TCRdb carries this immuneACCESS record with in-frame sequences only. Its versions omit some clonotypes, under half of them owing to an unresolved V gene in the studies checked, with the rest unexplained. The DNA gave D and trimming, while V, J and clone size come from that table. The sample includes fewer than 900,000 clones, with 15% to 20% observed a single time. The top ten clones comprise about 0.02% of the sample.

The chain couples TRBV2 to TRBJ1-5; 9 central nucleotides agree with TRBD1. The TCR originated in a woman aged 18-29 years in good health. The sequenced sample was naive CD4+ T cells from blood. In the paper's terms, the cell subset or site label means: true naive CD4+ T cells. The nucleotides read TGTGCCAGCAGTGGGCGGGACAGGGACCTTCGGCCCCAGCATTTT. This encodes CASSGRDRDLRPQHF.